One sample yielded the 16 T cell receptor beta chains listed below, sequenced in a study of blood T cell repertoires in COVID-19. Clones were sequenced by immunoSEQ multiplex PCR, and TCRdb holds only the in-frame ones, with some missing. The sample contains 300,000 or so clones, 90% of which appear only once. Sequenced sample: PBMCs or T cells enriched from blood (not recorded which). These receptors originate from a young woman who had recovered from COVID-19.

The V gene is TRBV11-2, the J gene TRBJ1-4; tentatively, D is TRBD1 (5 bases). Deletions cut 1 base from V and 7 bases from J, with 16 bases between. CDR3 length: 16 amino acids. Looked up from germline, CDR1 is SGHAT and CDR2 is FQNNGV. CDR3 DNA sequence: TGTGCCAGCAGCTTAGGAGCTCGGCAGGGAGGTGAAAAACTGTTTTTT. Its protein product is CASSLGARQGGEKLFF.

The rearrangement links TRBV28 to TRBJ2-7; D is ambiguous. This CDR3 spans 16 amino acids. The V gene's germline CDR1 is MDHEN and CDR2 SYDVKM. V lost 6 bases to trimming and J lost 1 base, with 19 bases between them. The CDR3 region is CASSSYNRILSYEQYF. CDR3 nucleotides: TGTGCCAGCAGCTCTTATAACAGAATCCTTTCCTACGAGCAGTACTTC.

This clone was counted a single time. The chain recombines TRBV28 with TRBJ2-3, with a possible D match to TRBD2 (5 bases). This CDR3 has 15 amino acids. Looked up from germline, CDR1 is MDHEN and CDR2 is SYDVKM. V was pared by 5 bases and J by 6 bases, with 18 bases between. CDR3 DNA sequence: TGTGCCAGCAGTAGCGGCCGTTTTGGGCGGGATACGCAGTATTTT. Amino acids: CASSSGRFGRDTQYF.

The V call is TRBV3-1 (or the pseudogene TRBV3-2), the J call TRBJ1-6; 9 positions agree with TRBD1. CDR3 size: 16 residues. Germline lookup yields CDR1 LGHDT and CDR2 YNNKEL (reference sequence). V was pared by 1 base and J by 7 bases, with 5 bases of the junction left unmatched. CDR3 coding DNA: TGTGCCAGCAGCCAAGGGGGGACAGGGCGAAATTCACCCCTCCACTTT. This sequence encodes CASSQGGTGRNSPLHF.

The chain recombines TRBV4-1 with TRBJ2-3, with TRBD2 identical over 14 bases. Trimming at V came to 3 bases and at J to 3 bases, leaving 2 bases not matched to a gene. The CDR3 is 16 amino acids. Germline V gives CDR1 MGHRA, CDR2 YSYEKL. As DNA, the CDR3 is TGCGCCAGCAGCCAGAGGACTAGCGGGAGGACAGATACGCAGTATTTT. It translates to CASSQRTSGRTDTQYF.

The chain carries TRBV9 and TRBJ1-5; 12 nucleotides line up with TRBD1. Germline CDR1 is SGDLS and CDR2 is YYNGEE. The V segment lost 4 bases and the J segment 6 bases; nucleotides outside the gene matches: 5. There are 15 residues in the CDR3. The CDR3 loop is CASSPGQGAGQPQHF. The CDR3 bases are TGTGCCAGCAGCCCGGGACAGGGGGCGGGTCAGCCCCAGCATTTT.

CDR3 nucleotides: TGTGCCTGGACCCGGACAGGGGCGACTAATGAAAAACTGTTTTTT. Protein: CAWTRTGATNEKLFF. V and J are TRBV30 and TRBJ1-4, with 9 bases aligning to TRBD1. V trimming: 4 bases; J trimming: 2 bases; junction bases outside the gene matches: 5. This CDR3 is built from 15 residues. The germline V gene encodes CDR1 GTSNPN and CDR2 SVGIG (reference sequence). The complete variable domain, with remaining parts taken from reference TRBV30 and TRBJ1-4, reads SQTIHQWPATLVQPVGSPLSLECTVEGTSNPNLYWYRQAAGRGLQLLFYSVGIGQISSEVPQNLSASRPQDRQFILSSKKLLLSDSGFYLCAWTRTGATNEKLFFGSGTQLSVL.

The V gene is TRBV19, the J gene TRBJ2-1; perhaps TRBD2 as D (7 bases). Trimming took 7 bases from V and 2 from J, leaving 15 bases between them. CDR1 and CDR2 (germline): LNHDA, SQIVND (reference sequence). The CDR3 has 15 amino acids. CDR3: CASKAQGGAYNEQFF. CDR3 nucleotides: TGTGCCAGTAAAGCACAGGGAGGGGCCTACAATGAGCAGTTCTTC.

CDR3 region: CASSQVKGQGYQPQHF. For the CDR3, the DNA is TGCGCCAGCAGCCAGGTAAAGGGACAGGGCTATCAGCCCCAGCATTTT. This rearrangement joins TRBV4-1 to TRBJ1-5; 9 nucleotides line up with TRBD1. Germline CDR1 reads MGHRA; CDR2 reads YSYEKL. The CDR3 is made up of 16 amino acids. The V gene end was trimmed by 3 bases and the J gene end by 5 bases; junction bases not matched to a gene: 8.

The rearrangement links TRBV19 to TRBJ1-5; 8 bases are a match to TRBD1. Trimming cost V 4 bases and J 3 bases; bases outside gene matches: 5. There are 15 residues in the CDR3. The germline gives CDR1 LNHDA, CDR2 SQIVND (reference sequence). The CDR3 loop is CASSTGQGNNQPQHF. CDR3 nucleotides: TGTGCCAGTAGTACCGGACAGGGTAACAATCAGCCCCAGCATTTT.

V gene TRBV5-4 combines with J gene TRBJ2-5; 12 bases are a match to TRBD2. The V and J ends lost 4 bases and 5 bases, in that order; junction bases with no gene match: 6. Germline lookup yields CDR1 SGHNT and CDR2 YYREEE (reference sequence). This CDR3 is built from 15 residues. The CDR3 nucleotides are TGTGCCAGCAGCCCCCTAGCGGGAGGGCCGGAGACCCAGTACTTC. Amino acid sequence: CASSPLAGGPETQYF.

This chain links TRBV28 with TRBJ2-1, with TRBD1 matching over 11 bases. V lost 3 bases and J lost 4; bases outside the gene matches: 5. Per the germline V gene, CDR1 is MDHEN and CDR2 is SYDVKM. This CDR3 is 16 amino acids long. The CDR3 protein is CASSLLDRGLYNEQFF. The CDR3 DNA reads as TGTGCCAGCAGTTTGCTGGACAGGGGGCTTTACAATGAGCAGTTCTTC.

V gene TRBV19 combines with J gene TRBJ1-5; TRBD1 matches at 8 bases. J was trimmed by 6 bases and V by 9 bases; bases with no gene match: 13. Germline loops: CDR1 LNHDA, CDR2 SQIVND (reference sequence). The CDR3 is 15 residues long. CDR3 sequence reads: CASTSGRGLRQPQHF. For the CDR3, the DNA is TGTGCCAGCACATCGGGCAGGGGGCTTCGTCAGCCCCAGCATTTT. Full variable domain (remainder filled in from reference TRBV19 and TRBJ1-5): DGGITQSPKYLFRKEGQNVTLSCEQNLNHDAMYWYRQDPGQGLRLIYYSQIVNDFQKGDIAEGYSVSREKKESFPLTVTSAQKNPTAFYLCASTSGRGLRQPQHFGDGTRLSIL.

V is TRBV7-9 and J is TRBJ1-2; 7 bases align to TRBD1. With 4 bases clipped from V and 0 bases from J, the junction kept 8 bases outside the gene matches. There are 16 residues in the CDR3. CDR1 is SEHNR, CDR2 FQNEAQ, per germline (reference sequence). The CDR3 region is CASSSSRDSPNYGYTF. As DNA, the CDR3 is TGTGCCAGCAGCTCATCCCGGGACAGCCCTAACTATGGCTACACCTTC.

The genes are TRBV5-1 and TRBJ1-2, with 9 bases fitting TRBD1. Germline assignment: CDR1 SGHRS and CDR2 YFSETQ. J gave up 5 bases and V 2 bases, and 7 bases lay outside the gene matches. This CDR3 comprises 15 residues. In nucleotides, the CDR3 is TGCGCCAGCAGCTTAAATCTCGACAGGGGGTATGGCTACACCTTC. Translated, it gives CASSLNLDRGYGYTF.

The chain has TRBV21-1 and TRBJ2-4; the table gives TRBD1 as D, unverified against the DNA. TRBV21-1 constitutes a pseudogene. The CDR3 loop spans 20 amino acids. The CDR3 region has the DNA TGTGCCAGCAGCAAATCCGGACGGGACAGGGGGCCGGGAGCCAAAAACATTCAGTACTTC. As protein: CASSKSGRDRGPGAKNIQYF.